The entry below gives a single T cell receptor (beta chain) sequence along with its context. Its antigen is unknown. The germline V gene encodes CDR1 SGHNT and CDR2 YENEEA. CDR3 size: 16 residues. Trimming took off 3 bases at V and 2 bases at J, with 14 bases between the two ends. The data were obtained in a study of T cells after posttransplantation cyclophosphamide. Findings and caveats of the study: Blood and skin or GI T cell repertoires showed limited TRB overlap. Donor CD8+ memory clones often dominated recipient blood repertoires at later times. After PTCy, TRB diversity resembled that of CNI/methotrexate controls.

The table came from immunoSEQ multiplex PCR; TCRdb's copy has only in-frame clones and leaves some out. The sample shows over 10,000 clones, over 2% of them seen only once. Treatment was busulfan-fludarabine conditioning, a marrow graft, and cyclophosphamide on days +3 and +4. The chain joins TRBV11-3 to TRBJ2-1; weak D call: TRBD1 (6 bases). This TCR was sampled from a male patient aged 25 to 39 who received an allogeneic stem cell transplant from a related donor, was CMV-positive, and had no GVHD. Some T cells here may be from the graft donor. Sequenced here: PBMCs, sampled after allogeneic stem cell transplant with posttransplant cyclophosphamide. CDR3 protein: CASSLRSGETYNEQFF. The CDR3 DNA reads as TGTGCCAGCAGCTTGAGATCAGGGGAGACCTACAATGAGCAGTTCTTC.